This entry lists 24 T cell receptor beta chains sequenced from one sample in a study of shared clonotypes between healthy human individuals. Sequencing was performed with immunoSEQ multiplex PCR; in TCRdb, only in-frame clones are kept and a portion is missing. The sample has hundreds of thousands of clones; approximately 80% are singletons. The sequenced sample consisted of PBMCs. Source of these receptors: a middle-aged woman in good health. Some clones in this sample may be carry-over from other donors' samples.

This clone was seen a handful of times. The chain is built from TRBV11-2 and TRBJ2-4; D not resolved. This CDR3 region has 12 residues. V was shortened by 0 bases and J by 13 bases, with 10 bases between the two germline ends. Germline-derived CDR1 and CDR2 are SGHAT and FQNNGV. CDR3 nucleotides: TGTGCCAGCAGCTTAGAGTGGTCGGCACAGTACTTC. Amino acid sequence: CASSLEWSAQYF.

V is TRBV6-6 and J is TRBJ1-3, with 10 bases matching TRBD1. This CDR3 contains 15 residues. Germline trimming cut 7 bases from V and 4 bases from J; bases unmatched to any gene: 7. Germline CDR1 MNHNY, CDR2 SVGAGI (reference sequence). As DNA, the CDR3 is TGTGCCAGCAAAATGGACAGGGGGTCGGGAAACACCATATATTTT. Translation gives CASKMDRGSGNTIYF.

This clone was observed at least ten times. The CDR3 protein is CASSFRGGYEQYF. Written as DNA, the CDR3 is TGCGCCAGCAGCTTCAGGGGGGGATACGAGCAGTACTTC. V gene TRBV5-1 combines with J gene TRBJ2-7; D assignment may be TRBD1 or TRBD2 (7 bases each). Trimming took off 2 bases at V and 4 bases at J, with 10 bases between the two ends. CDR1 and CDR2 from the germline V gene are SGHRS and YFSETQ. The CDR3 extends over 13 amino acids.

This clone was seen a few times. The chain uses TRBV21-1 and TRBJ2-7. TRBV21-1 is labeled a pseudogene. The CDR3 contains 9 residues. The CDR3 sequence is CASNYEQYF. The CDR3 DNA reads as TGTGCCAGCAATTACGAGCAGTACTTC.

The chain employs TRBV4-2 and TRBJ2-1, with TRBD1 as a possible D gene (6 bases). V lost 2 bases, J lost 4 bases, and 18 bases lay in between. There are 17 residues in the CDR3. Germline V gives CDR1 LGHNA, CDR2 YNFKEQ. CDR3 region: CASSQLPAGVTYNEQFF. The CDR3 nucleotides are TGTGCCAGCAGCCAACTCCCTGCAGGGGTCACGTACAATGAGCAGTTCTTC.

This clone was observed a handful of times. CDR3 loop: CASSQMGGNEKLFF. CDR3 coding DNA: TGTGCCAGCAGCCAAATGGGGGGTAATGAAAAACTGTTTTTT. The rearrangement uses TRBV14 and TRBJ1-4, with a tentative D call TRBD1 (5 bases). The ends were cut back, 2 bases at V and 4 bases at J, with 8 bases in the middle. Germline CDR1 reads SGHDN; CDR2 reads FVKESK. The CDR3 is 14 residues long.

This chain links TRBV6-5 with TRBJ2-1; 13 bases match TRBD2. CDR3 length: 15 amino acids. V lost 5 bases and J lost 9; bases outside the gene matches: 7. Germline assignment: CDR1 MNHEY and CDR2 SVGAGI. The CDR3 region is CASSPGTSGIAEQFF. CDR3 sequence (DNA): TGTGCCAGCAGTCCGGGGACTAGCGGGATTGCTGAGCAGTTCTTC.

The rearrangement links TRBV28 to TRBJ1-4; no clear D. The CDR3 totals 16 residues. CDR1 and CDR2 (germline): MDHEN, SYDVKM. V gave up 2 bases and J gave up 8 bases, with 18 bases separating them. CDR3 in DNA: TGTGCCAGCAGTTTAATGGTTGGCTGGGGTGGGGAAAAACTGTTTTTT. Translated: CASSLMVGWGGEKLFF. The full variable domain, rest sourced from reference TRBV28 and TRBJ1-4, is DVKVTQSSRYLVKRTGEKVFLECVQDMDHENMFWYRQDPGLGLRLIYFSYDVKMKEKGDIPEGYSVSREKKERFSLILESASTNQTSMYLCASSLMVGWGGEKLFFGSGTQLSVL.

V usage is TRBV11-2 and J usage is TRBJ2-5; D perhaps matches TRBD2 (5 bases). The length of the CDR3 is 15 residues. Deletions cut 7 bases from V and 3 bases from J, with 18 bases between. Germline V gene lookup returns CDR1 SGHAT and CDR2 FQNNGV. In nucleotides, the CDR3 is TGTGCCAGCAAACCAACCGGACGGGAAAAAGAGACCCAGTACTTC. Protein: CASKPTGREKETQYF.

This chain connects TRBV2 to TRBJ1-3; maybe TRBD1 (6 bases). Germline CDR1 is SNHLY and CDR2 is FYNNEI. V was shortened by 4 bases and J by 4 bases, with 20 bases between the two germline ends. The CDR3 is 17 amino acids. The CDR3 coding sequence is TGTGCCAGCAGTGTTAGAGGGGGAATGACTGCAGGAAACACCATATATTTT. As protein: CASSVRGGMTAGNTIYF.

J is TRBJ2-7 and V is TRBV18; 13 bases agree with TRBD2. CDR3 length equals 14 residues. V lost 6 bases and J lost 5; bases outside the gene matches: 4. Germline CDR1 reads KGHSH; CDR2 reads LQKENI. The CDR3 loop is CASSRTSGGDEQYF. The CDR3 DNA sequence: TGTGCCAGCTCCAGGACTAGCGGGGGTGACGAGCAGTACTTC.

This clone was counted between two and nine times. CDR3 residues: CASSKAYGDTEAFF. The CDR3 DNA is TGTGCCAGCTCCAAGGCGTACGGGGATACTGAAGCTTTCTTT. This chain connects TRBV14 to TRBJ1-1; no firm D call. Per the germline V gene, CDR1 is SGHDN and CDR2 is FVKESK. The CDR3 contains 14 residues. V was clipped by 8 bases and J by 5 bases, with 18 bases between them.

V and J are TRBV6-1 and TRBJ1-4; no reliable D call. Germline V CDR1 and CDR2: MNHNS, SASEGT. The CDR3 runs 13 residues. Trimming took off 7 bases at V and 0 bases at J, with 6 bases between the two ends. CDR3 in DNA: TGTGCCAGCACGCCTACAACTAATGAAAAACTGTTTTTT. Its protein product is CASTPTTNEKLFF.

This clone has a handful of counts. This chain connects TRBV11-3 to TRBJ2-1; 9 nucleotides line up with TRBD1. Per the germline V gene, CDR1 is SGHNT and CDR2 is YENEEA. V dropped 5 bases and J dropped 9; count of bases not matched to a gene: 11. The CDR3 is 15 amino acids. The CDR3, as DNA: TGTGCCAGCAGCGATACAGGGGGCCGGTGGGGTGAGCAGTTCTTC. It is translated as CASSDTGGRWGEQFF.

The V gene is TRBV5-8, the J gene TRBJ2-2; D gene ambiguous. Germline CDR1 and CDR2: SGHTS and YDEGEE. The length of the CDR3 is 14 residues. V dropped 6 bases and J dropped 8 bases, with 17 bases sitting between them. The CDR3 sequence is CASNQGSAAGELFF. CDR3 DNA: TGTGCCAGCAACCAAGGATCGGCGGCAGGGGAGCTGTTTTTT.

This clone is a singleton in its sample. A read error may be the cause here, since a much bigger clone is one base away. This chain connects TRBV15 to TRBJ2-2; 8 bases align to TRBD1. The CDR3 consists of 14 residues. Germline assignment: CDR1 LNHNV and CDR2 YYDKDF (reference sequence). Here the CDR3 reads CATSRDREVGEPFF. The CDR3 coding sequence is TGTGCCACCAGCAGGGACAGGGAGGTCGGGGAGCCGTTTTTT.

The chain recombines TRBV29-1 with TRBJ2-5, with no clear D. The DNA matches TRBJ2-7 better at its end, which makes the J call doubtful. CDR3 size: 10 residues. CDR1 is SQVTM, CDR2 ANQGSEA, per germline. CDR3 region: CSVGSYEQYF. The CDR3 DNA follows: TGCAGCGTGGGATCCTACGAGCAGTACTTC.

For this clone: Other DNA sequences of this sample code for an identical CDR3. The chain is built from TRBV5-1 and TRBJ1-4, with D hard to call. Germline V gene data show CDR1 as SGHRS and CDR2 as YFSETQ. This CDR3 spans 16 amino acids. Trimming cost V 0 bases and J 0 bases, with 9 bases left between them. This CDR3 reads CASSLVSGATNEKLFF. The DNA of the CDR3 is TGCGCCAGCAGCTTGGTATCCGGTGCAACTAATGAAAAACTGTTTTTT.

Many counts were recorded for this clone. This chain uses TRBV27 with TRBJ2-5; 8 bases are shared with TRBD1. Germline V gene lookup returns CDR1 MNHEY and CDR2 SMNVEV (reference sequence). Trimming took 5 bases from V and 5 from J; bases not matched to a gene: 7. This CDR3 comprises 14 residues. DNA for the CDR3: TGTGCCAGCAGTAGGGACAGGTTAGCGGAGACCCAGTACTTC. Its translation: CASSRDRLAETQYF.

This chain uses TRBV27 with TRBJ1-1; D gene unclear. This CDR3 has 12 residues. Germline V lookup: CDR1 MNHEY, CDR2 SMNVEV (reference sequence). V lost 4 bases and J 3 bases, leaving 6 bases between the germline ends. The CDR3 region has the DNA TGTGCCAGCAGTTCCAGATACACTGAAGCTTTCTTT. Its translation is CASSSRYTEAFF.

This chain connects TRBV30 to TRBJ2-1; possible D gene TRBD2, 6 bases. Germline lookup yields CDR1 GTSNPN and CDR2 SVGIG (reference sequence). Trimming took 0 bases from V and 15 from J, leaving 12 bases between them. The CDR3 has 11 amino acids. In DNA, the CDR3 is TGTGCCTGGAGTGTGGGACTCGGCAGGTTCTTC. It encodes CAWSVGLGRFF.

As for this clone: Additional DNA sequences in this sample encode the identical CDR3. The chain has TRBV7-2 and TRBJ2-7, with D hard to call. Germline-derived CDR1 and CDR2 are SGHTA and FQGNSA. Trimming stripped 4 bases from V and 3 bases from J, with 4 bases between. This CDR3 is built from 11 residues. This CDR3 is CASSSFYEQYF. The DNA for the CDR3 is TGTGCCAGCAGCTCGTTCTACGAGCAGTACTTC. The full variable domain, its missing parts supplied by reference TRBV7-2 and TRBJ2-7, is GAGVSQSPSNKVTEKGKDVELRCDPISGHTALYWYRQSLGQGLEFLIYFQGNSAPDKSGLPSDRFSAERTGGSVSTLTIQRTQQEDSAVYLCASSSFYEQYFGPGTRLTVT.

This clone came up a few times. The chain employs TRBV27 and TRBJ2-1; 7 positions match TRBD1. Germline CDR1 reads MNHEY; CDR2 reads SMNVEV (reference sequence). The V and J ends lost 4 bases and 2 bases, in that order; junction bases with no gene match: 8. The CDR3 extends over 16 amino acids. CDR3 sequence (DNA): TGTGCCAGCAGTTCTCCGTTAGGGGGCGCCTACAATGAGCAGTTCTTC. Protein sequence: CASSSPLGGAYNEQFF.

Notes on this clone: This may come from a read error, since a much larger clone is one base off. The gene calls are TRBV28 and TRBJ2-5; D tentatively fits TRBD1 or TRBD2 (5 bases each). The CDR3 extends over 12 amino acids. Germline V gives CDR1 MDHEN, CDR2 SYDVKM. The V end was cut by 7 bases, the J end by 3 bases, with 9 bases between. CDR3: CASTSREETQYF. CDR3 sequence (DNA): TGTGCCAGCACTAGCAGGGAAGAGACCCAGTACTTC.